This T cell receptor (beta chain) was captured in a study of T cells expressing NK-cell markers. Background on the study: Sorted CD3+CD56+NKG2C+, CD3+CD56+NKG2C- and CD3+CD56-NKG2C+ T-cell subsets were beta-chain profiled. Whole-study results and caveats: Clarity on HCMV specificity was lacking for the expanded NKG2C+ T cell clones. More than five of the donors carried dominant NKG2C+ clonotypes that took up about 1.0-7.0% of their CD8+ T cells.

Scientists made TCR beta cDNA using 5'RACE template switching with UMIs. TCRdb reprocessed the 5' RACE reads and reports one entry per CDR3 protein, with no DNA. The table lists about 260,000 distinct CDR3 sequences. CDR3 length: 15 residues. Germline-derived CDR1 and CDR2 are SQVTM and ANQGSEA. As for this clonotype: What it recognizes is unknown.

This TCR came from a young man in good health. The chain is built from TRBV29-1 and TRBJ2-3; TCRdb indicates TRBD1, and absent DNA this call remains unverified. Source material: blood T cells: a sorted CD56 or NKG2C T cell subset, CD4+ or CD8+ T cells, or bulk PBMC T cells (not recorded which). The CDR3 region is CSARPGQGAADTQYF.